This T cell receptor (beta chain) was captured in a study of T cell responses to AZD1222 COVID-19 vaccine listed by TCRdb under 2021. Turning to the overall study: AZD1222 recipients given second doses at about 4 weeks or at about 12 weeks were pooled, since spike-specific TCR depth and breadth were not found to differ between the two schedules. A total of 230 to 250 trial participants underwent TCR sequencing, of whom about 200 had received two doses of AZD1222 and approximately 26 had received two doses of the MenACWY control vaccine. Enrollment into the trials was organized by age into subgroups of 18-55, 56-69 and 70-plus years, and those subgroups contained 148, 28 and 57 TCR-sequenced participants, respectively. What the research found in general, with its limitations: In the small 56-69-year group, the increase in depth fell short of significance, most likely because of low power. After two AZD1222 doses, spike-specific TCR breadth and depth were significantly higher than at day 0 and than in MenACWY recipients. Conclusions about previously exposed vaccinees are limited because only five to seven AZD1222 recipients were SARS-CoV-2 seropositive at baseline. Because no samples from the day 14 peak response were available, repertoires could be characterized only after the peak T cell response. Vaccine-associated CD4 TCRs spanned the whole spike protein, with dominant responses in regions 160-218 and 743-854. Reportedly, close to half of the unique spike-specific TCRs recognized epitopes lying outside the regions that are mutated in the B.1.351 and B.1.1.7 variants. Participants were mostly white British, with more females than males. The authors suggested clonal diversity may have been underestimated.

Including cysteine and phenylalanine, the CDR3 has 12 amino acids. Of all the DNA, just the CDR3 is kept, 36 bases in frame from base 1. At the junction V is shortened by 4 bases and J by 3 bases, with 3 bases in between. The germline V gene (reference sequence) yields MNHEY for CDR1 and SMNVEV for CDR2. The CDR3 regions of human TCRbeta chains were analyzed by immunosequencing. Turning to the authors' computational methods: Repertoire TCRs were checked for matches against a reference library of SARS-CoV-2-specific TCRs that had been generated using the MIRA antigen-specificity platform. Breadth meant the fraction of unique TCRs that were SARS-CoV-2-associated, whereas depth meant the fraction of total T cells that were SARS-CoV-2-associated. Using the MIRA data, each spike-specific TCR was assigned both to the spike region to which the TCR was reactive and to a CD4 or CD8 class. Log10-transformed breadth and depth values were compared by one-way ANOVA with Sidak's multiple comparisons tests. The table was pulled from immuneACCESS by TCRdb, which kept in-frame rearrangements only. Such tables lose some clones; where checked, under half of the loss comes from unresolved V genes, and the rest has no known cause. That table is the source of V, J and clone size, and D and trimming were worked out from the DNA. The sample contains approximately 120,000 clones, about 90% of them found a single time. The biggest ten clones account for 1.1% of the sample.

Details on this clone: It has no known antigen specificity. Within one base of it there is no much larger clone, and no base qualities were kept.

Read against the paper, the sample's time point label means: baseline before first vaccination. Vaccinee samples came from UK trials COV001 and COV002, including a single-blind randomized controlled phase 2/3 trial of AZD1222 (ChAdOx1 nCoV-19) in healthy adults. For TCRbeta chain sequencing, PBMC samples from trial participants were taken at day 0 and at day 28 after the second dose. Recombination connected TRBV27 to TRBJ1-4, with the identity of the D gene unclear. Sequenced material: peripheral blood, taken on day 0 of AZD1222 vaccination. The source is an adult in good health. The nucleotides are TGTGCCAGCAGTTCCCCTAATGAAAAACTGTTTTTT. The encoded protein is CASSSPNEKLFF.